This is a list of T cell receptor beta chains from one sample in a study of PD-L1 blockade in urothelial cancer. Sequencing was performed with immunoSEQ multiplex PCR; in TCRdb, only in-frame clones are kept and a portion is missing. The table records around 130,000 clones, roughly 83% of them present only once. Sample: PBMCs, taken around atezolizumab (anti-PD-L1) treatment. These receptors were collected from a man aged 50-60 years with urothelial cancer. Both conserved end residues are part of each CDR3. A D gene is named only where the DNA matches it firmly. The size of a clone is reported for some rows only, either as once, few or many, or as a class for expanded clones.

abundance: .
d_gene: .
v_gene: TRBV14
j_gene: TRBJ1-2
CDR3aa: CASSQNNLYGYTF

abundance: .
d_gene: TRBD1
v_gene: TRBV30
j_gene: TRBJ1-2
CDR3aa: CAWSVGTGNYGYTF

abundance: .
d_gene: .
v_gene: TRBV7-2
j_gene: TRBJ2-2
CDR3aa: CASSWGRLAGELFF

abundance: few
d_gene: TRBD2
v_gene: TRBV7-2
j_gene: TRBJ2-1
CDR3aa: CASSQGGTSGIRGQFF

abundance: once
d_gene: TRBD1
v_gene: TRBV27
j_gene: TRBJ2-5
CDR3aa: CASSEQGAGRYQETQYF

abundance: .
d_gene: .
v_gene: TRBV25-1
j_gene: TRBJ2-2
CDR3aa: CASSDPGTTGELFF

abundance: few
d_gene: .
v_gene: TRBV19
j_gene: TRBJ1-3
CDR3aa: CASTPTQGRNTIYF

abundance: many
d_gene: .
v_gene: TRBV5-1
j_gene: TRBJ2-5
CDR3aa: CASSLVRQVQETQYF

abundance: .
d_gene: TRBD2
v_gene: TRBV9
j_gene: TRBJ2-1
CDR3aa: CASSPWTSGIEQFF

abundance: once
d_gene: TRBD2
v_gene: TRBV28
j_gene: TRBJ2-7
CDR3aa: CASRSQGLAGGYEQYF

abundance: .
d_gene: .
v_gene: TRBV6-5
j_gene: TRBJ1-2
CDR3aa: CASRPDQGSYGYTF

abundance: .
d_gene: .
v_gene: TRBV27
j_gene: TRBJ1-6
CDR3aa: CASSLIGDMKNSPLHF

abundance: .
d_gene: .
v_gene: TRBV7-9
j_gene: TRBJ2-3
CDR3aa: CASSLSQLSSTDTQYF

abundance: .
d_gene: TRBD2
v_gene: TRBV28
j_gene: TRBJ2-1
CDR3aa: CASRWTSGRRNEQFF

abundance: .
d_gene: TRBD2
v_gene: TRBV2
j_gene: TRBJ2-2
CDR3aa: CASRQESLLLAGGRDTGELFF

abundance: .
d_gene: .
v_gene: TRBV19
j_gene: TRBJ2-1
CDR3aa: CASRFAGLDNEQFF

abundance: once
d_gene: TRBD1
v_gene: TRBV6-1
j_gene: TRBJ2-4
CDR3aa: CASRTGTLVNIQYF

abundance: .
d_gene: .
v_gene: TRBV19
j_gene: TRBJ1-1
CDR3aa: CASSITGNTEAFF

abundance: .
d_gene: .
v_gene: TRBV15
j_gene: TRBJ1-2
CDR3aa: CATSRDPGNYGYTF

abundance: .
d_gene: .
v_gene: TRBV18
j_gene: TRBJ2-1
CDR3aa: CASSPATDSSYNEQFF

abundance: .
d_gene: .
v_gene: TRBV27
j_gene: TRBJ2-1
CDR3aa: CASISRYNEQFF

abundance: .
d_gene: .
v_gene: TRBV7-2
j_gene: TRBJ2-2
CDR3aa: CASSLTSMGSGELFF

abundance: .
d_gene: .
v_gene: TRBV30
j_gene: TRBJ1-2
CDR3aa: CAWTPEGAGYTF

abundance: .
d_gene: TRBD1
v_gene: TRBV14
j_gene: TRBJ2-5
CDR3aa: CASSHGPGTEETQYF

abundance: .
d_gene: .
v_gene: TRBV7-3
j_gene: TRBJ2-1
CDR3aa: CASSLEKHSEQFF

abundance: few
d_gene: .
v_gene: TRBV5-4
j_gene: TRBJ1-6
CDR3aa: CASSPTGEGRSPLHF

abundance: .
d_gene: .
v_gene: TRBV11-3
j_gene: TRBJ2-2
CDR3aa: CASSLGTGNTGELFF

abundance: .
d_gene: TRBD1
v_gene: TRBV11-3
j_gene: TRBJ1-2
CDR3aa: CASSVILLDRGSGYTF

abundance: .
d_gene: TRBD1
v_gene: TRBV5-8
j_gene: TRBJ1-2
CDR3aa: CASSLGQGLSYGYTF

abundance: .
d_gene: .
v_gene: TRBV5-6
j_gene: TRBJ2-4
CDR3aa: CASSLWQGKNIQYF

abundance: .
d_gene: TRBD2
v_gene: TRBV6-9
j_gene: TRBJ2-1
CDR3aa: CASNLGTSGNSYNEQFF

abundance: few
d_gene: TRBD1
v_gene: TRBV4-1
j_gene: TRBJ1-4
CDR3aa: CASSQIGTGGTNEKLFF

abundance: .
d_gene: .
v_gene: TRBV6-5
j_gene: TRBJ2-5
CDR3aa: CASSERSGVETQYF

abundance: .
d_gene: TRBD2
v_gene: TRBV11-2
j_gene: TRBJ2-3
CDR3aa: CASSLGKREFTDTQYF

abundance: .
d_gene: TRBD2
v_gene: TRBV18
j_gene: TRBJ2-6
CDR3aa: CASSPLAGYSGANVLTF

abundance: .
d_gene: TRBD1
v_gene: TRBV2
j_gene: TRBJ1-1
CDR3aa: CASSRDRVDTEAFF

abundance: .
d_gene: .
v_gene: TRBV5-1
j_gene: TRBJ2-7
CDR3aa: CASSLDTYEQYF

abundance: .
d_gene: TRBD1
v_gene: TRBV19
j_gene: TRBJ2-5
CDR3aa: CASSSTRQGAPETQYF

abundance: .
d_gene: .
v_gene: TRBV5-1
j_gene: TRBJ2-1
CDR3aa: CASSLVGSDYNEQFF

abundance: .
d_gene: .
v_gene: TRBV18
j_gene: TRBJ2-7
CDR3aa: CASSPALSRANYEQYF

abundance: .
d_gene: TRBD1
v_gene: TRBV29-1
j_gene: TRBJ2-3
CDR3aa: CSVTGGDIDTQYF

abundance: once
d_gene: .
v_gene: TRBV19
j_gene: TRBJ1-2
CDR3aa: CASSMGRSYGYTF

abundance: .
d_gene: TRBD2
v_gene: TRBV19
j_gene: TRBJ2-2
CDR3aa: CASAGGMYDTGELFF

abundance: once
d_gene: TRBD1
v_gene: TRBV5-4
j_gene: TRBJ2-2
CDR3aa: CASSPPGQGNTGELFF

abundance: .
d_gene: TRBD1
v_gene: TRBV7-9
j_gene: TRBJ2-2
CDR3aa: CASSLKRGQGGELFF

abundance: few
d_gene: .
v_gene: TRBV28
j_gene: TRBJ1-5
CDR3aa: CACGRMGDQPQHF

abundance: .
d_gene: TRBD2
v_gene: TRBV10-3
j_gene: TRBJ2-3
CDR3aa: CAISELAGDVADTQYF

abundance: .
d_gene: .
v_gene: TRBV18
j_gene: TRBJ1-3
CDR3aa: CASSPATPTGGNTIYF

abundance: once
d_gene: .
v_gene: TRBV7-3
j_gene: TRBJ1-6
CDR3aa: CASLNEGPPLHF

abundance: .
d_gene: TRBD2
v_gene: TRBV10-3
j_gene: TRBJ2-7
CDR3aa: CAISESWREGQYEQYF

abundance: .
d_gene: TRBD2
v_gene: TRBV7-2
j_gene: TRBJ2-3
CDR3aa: CASSDLAGEDTQYF

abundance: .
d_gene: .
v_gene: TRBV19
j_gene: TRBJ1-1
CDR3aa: CASSPPAVRTEAFF

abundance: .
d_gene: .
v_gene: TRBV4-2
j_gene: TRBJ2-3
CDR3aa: CASSQALAEGGDTQYF